The 14 T cell receptor beta chains below all came from one sample that was sequenced in a study of stem cell transplantation in POMP-related autoinflammatory disease. TCRdb's table, derived via immunoSEQ multiplex PCR, lists solely in-frame clones and lacks some. The sample yields approximately 65,000 clones, roughly 91% seen once. Specimen: CD4+ T cells from PBMCs, collected after stem cell transplantation. All receptors derive from a human patient with POMP-related autoinflammation and immune dysregulation (PRAID). Some T cells here may be from the graft donor.

The chain employs TRBV7-9 and TRBJ1-3; D might be TRBD1 (6 bases). CDR3 length: 14 amino acids. Germline lookup yields CDR1 SEHNR and CDR2 FQNEAQ (reference sequence). The V gene lost 3 bases and the J gene lost 8 bases, with 14 bases spanning the gap. For the CDR3, the DNA is TGTGCCAGCAGCTTGAACAGGGAGAGTCACACCATATATTTT. This translates into CASSLNRESHTIYF.

V and J are TRBV29-1 and TRBJ2-7, with 7 bases aligning to TRBD1. CDR1 is SQVTM, CDR2 ANQGSEA, per germline. The CDR3 covers 12 residues. Trimming took 5 bases from V and 0 from J; bases not matched to a gene: 1. CDR3 loop: CSVRDSSYEQYF. For the CDR3, the DNA is TGCAGCGTTCGGGACAGCTCCTACGAGCAGTACTTC.

This clone was counted a few times. The gene calls are TRBV27 and TRBJ2-7; 7 nucleotides line up with TRBD1. The CDR3 runs 15 residues. The germline V gene encodes CDR1 MNHEY and CDR2 SMNVEV (reference sequence). V dropped 4 bases and J dropped 2; count of bases not matched to a gene: 8. The CDR3 region is CASSYRQGSPYEQYF. CDR3 DNA: TGTGCCAGCAGTTACCGACAGGGTTCCCCCTACGAGCAGTACTTC.

The genes are TRBV7-2 and TRBJ2-7; D unclear. The CDR3 extends over 11 amino acids. The V gene lost 3 bases and the J gene lost 4 bases, with 4 bases spanning the gap. Germline V gene sequence: CDR1 SGHTA, CDR2 FQGNSA. The CDR3 DNA reads as TGTGCCAGCAGCTTGGTTTACGAGCAGTACTTC. It encodes CASSLVYEQYF.

The rearrangement links TRBV2 to TRBJ2-3; possibly TRBD1 for D (5 bases). Germline V gene lookup returns CDR1 SNHLY and CDR2 FYNNEI. This CDR3 contains 14 residues. V lost 5 bases, J lost 2 bases, and 11 bases lay in between. The CDR3 protein is CASSIQGTTDTQYF. CDR3 bases: TGTGCCAGCAGTATCCAGGGTACCACAGATACGCAGTATTTT.

CDR3 amino acids: CASSFSVGPSDEKLFF. The CDR3 DNA reads TGTGCCAGCAGCTTTTCGGTGGGGCCCTCCGATGAAAAACTGTTTTTT. This chain links TRBV11-2 with TRBJ1-4; possible D gene TRBD1, 5 bases. V dropped 3 bases and J dropped 6 bases, with 17 bases sitting between them. The CDR3 is made up of 16 amino acids. Germline CDR1 is SGHAT and CDR2 is FQNNGV.

The gene calls are TRBV7-9 and TRBJ2-3; maybe TRBD2 (5 bases). The CDR3 consists of 14 residues. CDR1 SEHNR and CDR2 FQNEAQ come from the germline V gene (reference sequence). V lost 3 bases and J lost 5, with 12 bases in between. This CDR3 reads CASSFEGNEDTQYF. Written as DNA, the CDR3 is TGTGCCAGCAGCTTTGAGGGTAATGAAGATACGCAGTATTTT.

The rearrangement uses TRBV18 and TRBJ2-3; the match to TRBD2 covers 8 bases. V lost 0 bases, J lost 3 bases, and 8 bases stayed unmatched. The CDR3 runs 17 residues. Germline CDR1 KGHSH, CDR2 LQKENI. CDR3 coding DNA: TGTGCCAGCTCACCACCGCGTCCGGGGGGGGCGACAGATACGCAGTATTTT. Translating it yields CASSPPRPGGATDTQYF. The full variable domain, in which reference TRBV18 and TRBJ2-3 provide the parts outside the CDR3, is NAGVMQNPRHLVRRRGQEARLRCSPMKGHSHVYWYRQLPEEGLKFMVYLQKENIIDESGMPKERFSAEFPKEGPSILRIQQVVRGDSAAYFCASSPPRPGGATDTQYFGPGTRLTVL.

The genes are TRBV9 and TRBJ2-1; the match to TRBD1 covers 7 bases. Trimming cost V 4 bases and J 6 bases; bases outside gene matches: 13. The CDR3 runs 16 residues. Germline values: CDR1 SGDLS, CDR2 YYNGEE. The CDR3 sequence: CASSLQGHTHTNEQFF. CDR3 nucleotides: TGTGCCAGCAGCCTACAGGGGCACACACACACCAATGAGCAGTTCTTC.

The J gene is TRBJ2-5, the V gene TRBV27; a weak D match, TRBD1 (5 bases). The V gene lost 6 bases and the J gene lost 1 base, with 9 bases spanning the gap. Germline V CDR1 and CDR2: MNHEY, SMNVEV (reference sequence). There are 13 residues in the CDR3. CDR3 protein: CASRGQVQETQYF. In DNA form, the CDR3 reads TGTGCCAGCAGGGGGCAGGTCCAAGAGACCCAGTACTTC.

The chain links TRBV7-2 to TRBJ1-1; D call uncertain. Germline V gives CDR1 SGHTA, CDR2 FQGNSA. The CDR3 covers 13 residues. V dropped 1 base and J dropped 4 bases, with 7 bases sitting between them. The CDR3 coding sequence is TGTGCCAGCAGCTTAGTATTGATCACTGAAGCTTTCTTT. Amino acids: CASSLVLITEAFF. The full variable domain, completed using reference TRBV7-2 and TRBJ1-1, is GAGVSQSPSNKVTEKGKDVELRCDPISGHTALYWYRQSLGQGLEFLIYFQGNSAPDKSGLPSDRFSAERTGGSVSTLTIQRTQQEDSAVYLCASSLVLITEAFFGQGTRLTVV.

This sequence joins TRBV5-6 and TRBJ2-7; either TRBD1 or TRBD2 may fit D (5 bases each). This CDR3 spans 14 amino acids. The germline CDR1 and CDR2 sequences are SGHDT and YYEEEE. The germline V and J ends were trimmed by 7 bases and 0 bases, with 14 bases remaining between them. The CDR3 loop is CASSRPGSSYEQYV. The CDR3 region has the DNA TGTGCCAGCTCTAGGCCAGGGAGCTCCTACGAGCAGTACGTC.

The chain uses TRBV12-3 or TRBV12-4 and TRBJ1-5; D uncertain. This CDR3 comprises 12 residues. V was trimmed by 3 bases and J by 6 bases, leaving 6 bases between them. Here the CDR3 DNA reads TGTGCCAGCAGTTTTTGGGGTCAGCCCCAGCATTTT. It specifies CASSFWGQPQHF.

DNA for the CDR3: TGTGCCAGCAGCTTGGAGGGGACCTACAATGAGCAGTTCTTC. As protein: CASSLEGTYNEQFF. V gene TRBV5-5 combines with J gene TRBJ2-1; perhaps TRBD1 as D (5 bases). The CDR3 spans 14 residues. Trimming cost V 0 bases and J 2 bases, with 6 bases left between them. Germline V gene lookup returns CDR1 SGHKS and CDR2 YYEKEE (reference sequence).